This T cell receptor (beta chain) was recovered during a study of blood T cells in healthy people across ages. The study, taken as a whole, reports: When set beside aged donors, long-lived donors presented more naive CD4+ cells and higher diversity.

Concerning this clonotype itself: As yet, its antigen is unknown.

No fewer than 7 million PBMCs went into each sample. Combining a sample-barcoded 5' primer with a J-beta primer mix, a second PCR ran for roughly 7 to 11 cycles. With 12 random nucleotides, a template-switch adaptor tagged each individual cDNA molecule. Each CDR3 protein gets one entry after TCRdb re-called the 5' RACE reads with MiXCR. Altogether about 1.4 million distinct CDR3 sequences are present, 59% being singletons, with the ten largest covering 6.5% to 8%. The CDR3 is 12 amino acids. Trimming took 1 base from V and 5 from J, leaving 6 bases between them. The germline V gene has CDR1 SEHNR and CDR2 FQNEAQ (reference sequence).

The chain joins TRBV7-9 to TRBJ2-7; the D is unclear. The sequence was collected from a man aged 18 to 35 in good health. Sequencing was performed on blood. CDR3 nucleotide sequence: TGTGCCAGCAGCTTAGTGCACGACGAGCAGTACTTC. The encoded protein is CASSLVHDEQYF.